This T cell receptor (beta chain) was identified during a study of T-cell reconstitution after alpha-beta-depleted transplantation in children (dated by TCRdb to about 2016). Study-wide context: Using TCR repertoire profiling, the study quantitatively followed how T-cell immune reconstitution unfolded in children after TCRalphabeta/CD19-depleted allogeneic hematopoietic cell transplantation. What the study reported, not specific to this receptor: The apparently early alphabetaT-cell count recovery about two months after transplant was reportedly dependent on only several hundred rapidly expanded clones derived from non-depleted graft cells. In some patients, the high TCRbeta diversity seen at day 60 was put down to recipient T cells and intrathymic progenitors that had survived conditioning. Hyperexpanded clone frequencies declined over subsequent months; after one year, T-cell counts and TCRbeta diversity were mostly attributed to newly produced T cells.

A few counts support this clonotype. What antigen it recognizes has not been identified. No much larger clone is present one base from it, and per-base qualities are unavailable. Library preparation used PCR. Sequenced on an Illumina HiSeq 2500. To normalize quantification of the TCRbeta repertoire, the TCR libraries were built with molecular barcoding that relied on unique molecular identifiers. TCRdb's own reprocessing of the public reads used fastp at Q25 and MiXCR and kept productive beta chains. Entries are consolidated by CDR3 protein sequence, retaining the most common genes and DNA. This sample has about 980,000 distinct CDR3 sequences in its table, and around 30% of those were observed once. The ten top clones hold over 25% of the sample. This sample's treatment or condition label indicates: allogeneic hematopoietic cell transplantation with graft depleted of TCRalphabeta T cells and CD19 B cells. Transplant recipients were children who received TCRalphabeta/CD19-depleted allogeneic hematopoietic cell grafts.

The specimen comprised PBMCs, mostly from graft donor cells, sampled 360 days after TCRalphabeta/CD19-depleted stem cell transplant. The sequence was collected from a boy less than two years old who had a stem cell transplant for SCID, so the T cells may come from the graft donor.

At the DNA level, the sequence is TGTGCCAGCAGCCCCGGTGGGGCCTTCCGGAACGAGCAGTACTTC. Its product reads: CASSPGGAFRNEQYF. This chain joins TRBV12-3 or TRBV12-4 to TRBJ2-7, and the D gene may be TRBD1, 5 bases matching. V was cut back by 6 bases and J by 5 bases, leaving a gap of 20 bases between them. The CDR3 runs 15 residues from the cysteine to the phenylalanine. Only the CDR3 part of the read is kept: 45 bases, read in frame from the first base.